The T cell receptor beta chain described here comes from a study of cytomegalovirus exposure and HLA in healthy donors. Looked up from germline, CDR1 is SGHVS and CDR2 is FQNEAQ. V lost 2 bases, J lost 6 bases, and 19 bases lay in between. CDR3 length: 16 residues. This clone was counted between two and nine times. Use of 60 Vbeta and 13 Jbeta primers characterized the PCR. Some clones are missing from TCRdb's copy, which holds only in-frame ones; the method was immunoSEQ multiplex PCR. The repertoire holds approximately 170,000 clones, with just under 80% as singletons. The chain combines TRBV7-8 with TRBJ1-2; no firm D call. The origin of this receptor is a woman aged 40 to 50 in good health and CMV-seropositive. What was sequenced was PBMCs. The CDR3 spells CASSLLGPVAYHGYTF. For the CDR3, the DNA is TGTGCCAGCAGCTTACTTGGGCCAGTGGCGTACCATGGCTACACCTTC. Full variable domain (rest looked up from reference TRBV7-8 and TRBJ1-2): GAGVSQSPRYKVAKRGQDVALRCDPISGHVSLFWYQQALGQGPEFLTYFQNEAQLDKSGLPSDRFFAERPEGSVSTLKIQRTQQEDSAVYLCASSLLGPVAYHGYTFGSGTRLTVV.